This T cell receptor (beta chain) was sequenced during a study of Graves' ophthalmopathy and Graves' hyperthyroidism. Germline V lookup: CDR1 LNHDA, CDR2 SQIVND (reference sequence). This CDR3 is 13 amino acids long. The V end lost 4 bases, the J end lost 11 bases, and 15 bases lay between the germline ends. The authors amplified TCR beta CDR3 regions from RNA transcripts. RT-PCR in the first round used HTBI primers; a second-round multiplex PCR followed. TCRdb independently ran MiXCR on the multiplex PCR reads; one entry per CDR3 protein. The sample carries hundreds of thousands of distinct CDR3 sequences, roughly 40% recorded once.

V usage is TRBV19 and J usage is TRBJ1-5; the D gene is possibly TRBD1 (5 bases). Sequences were obtained from peripheral blood. The sequence derives from an adult man with Graves' ophthalmopathy. The CDR3 sequence is CASSKWGDGTQHF. The CDR3, as DNA: TGTGCCAGTAGTAAGTGGGGGGACGGGACCCAGCATTTT.